A single sample is the source of the 24 T cell receptor beta chains below, sequenced in a study of cytomegalovirus exposure and HLA in healthy donors. Primers included in the PCR were 60 Vbeta and 13 Jbeta primers. Assay: immunoSEQ multiplex PCR; the TCRdb copy retains only in-frame clones and omits some. The sample records approximately 190,000 clones, 65% to 85% being singletons. The sequencing sample was made of PBMCs. All receptors derive from a man in his forties in good health and CMV-seropositive.

The rearrangement uses TRBV9 and TRBJ2-5, with 8 nucleotides matching TRBD2. In germline, CDR1 is SGDLS, CDR2 YYNGEE. With 2 bases clipped from V and 7 bases from J, the junction kept 10 bases outside the gene matches. The CDR3 contains 15 residues. The CDR3 DNA reads TGTGCCAGCAGCGTGGGACTAGAGTTCCCGGGGACCCAGTACTTC. Translation gives CASSVGLEFPGTQYF. Combining the CDR3 with reference TRBV9 and TRBJ2-5 gives the whole variable domain DSGVTQTPKHLITATGQRVTLRCSPRSGDLSVYWYQQSLDQGLQFLIQYYNGEERAKGNILERFSAQQFPDLHSELNLSSLELGDSALYFCASSVGLEFPGTQYFGPGTRLLVL.

This clone was seen once. The chain is built from TRBV18 and TRBJ2-1; 8 bases match TRBD2. The V gene end was trimmed by 3 bases and the J gene end by 4 bases; junction bases not matched to a gene: 5. In germline, CDR1 is KGHSH, CDR2 LQKENI. The CDR3 length is 15 residues. CDR3 loop: CASSPGLGRYNEQFF. Here the CDR3 DNA reads TGTGCCAGCTCACCGGGACTAGGAAGGTACAATGAGCAGTTCTTC. Full variable domain (rest looked up from reference TRBV18 and TRBJ2-1): NAGVMQNPRHLVRRRGQEARLRCSPMKGHSHVYWYRQLPEEGLKFMVYLQKENIIDESGMPKERFSAEFPKEGPSILRIQQVVRGDSAAYFCASSPGLGRYNEQFFGPGTRLTVL.

The gene calls are TRBV5-1 and TRBJ2-7; the match to TRBD2 covers 7 bases. Germline-derived CDR1 and CDR2 are SGHRS and YFSETQ. V shed 4 bases, J shed 6 bases, and the junction held 10 bases outside the gene matches. The length of the CDR3 is 14 residues. Here the CDR3 reads CASSALGGKAEQYF. The CDR3 nucleotides are TGCGCCAGCAGCGCATTGGGAGGGAAGGCCGAGCAGTACTTC.

V gene TRBV11-2 combines with J gene TRBJ2-7; TRBD2 agrees at 7 bases. Germline-derived CDR1 and CDR2 are SGHAT and FQNNGV. J was trimmed by 0 bases and V by 6 bases; bases with no gene match: 11. The CDR3 sequence is 16 residues long. The CDR3 reads CASSSFGGISSYEQYF. CDR3 nucleotides: TGTGCCAGCAGTAGTTTCGGGGGGATTTCCTCCTACGAGCAGTACTTC.

On this clone: One end of the junction does not line up with germline, which may come from a read error. The genes are TRBV27 and TRBJ2-1, with 12 positions matching TRBD1. CDR1 MNHEY and CDR2 SMNVEV come from the germline V gene (reference sequence). The CDR3 consists of 13 residues. CDR3 nucleotides: TGTGCCAGCAGAATGGGACAGGGGGCTTCAGTACTCTTC. It translates to CASRMGQGASVLF.

CDR3 DNA sequence: TGCGCCAGCAGACCCTCCCGGGACAGGGGGGAGTATGAGCAGTTCTTC. It specifies CASRPSRDRGEYEQFF. This rearrangement joins TRBV5-1 to TRBJ2-1; 11 bases match TRBD1. J was trimmed by 8 bases and V by 5 bases; bases with no gene match: 12. This CDR3 comprises 16 residues. Germline V gives CDR1 SGHRS, CDR2 YFSETQ.

The chain has TRBV28 and TRBJ2-7; the match to TRBD2 covers 10 bases. The CDR3 length is 15 residues. Germline assignment: CDR1 MDHEN and CDR2 SYDVKM. J was trimmed by 2 bases and V by 6 bases; bases with no gene match: 7. The CDR3 DNA reads TGTGCCAGCAGCCGAACTAGCGGGGCTACCTACGAGCAGTACTTC. Residues: CASSRTSGATYEQYF.

The gene calls are TRBV5-1 and TRBJ1-2, with TRBD1 matching over 10 bases. CDR1 is SGHRS, CDR2 YFSETQ, per germline. The trim removed 4 bases at V and 4 bases at J, leaving 7 bases unmatched. This CDR3 is 15 amino acids long. CDR3 bases: TGCGCCAGCAGCGGAGGGACAGGGGCCCCCTATGGCTACACCTTC. This sequence encodes CASSGGTGAPYGYTF.

The rearrangement links TRBV7-3 to TRBJ2-1; unclear D gene. CDR1 is SGHTA and CDR2 is FQGTGA in the germline V gene. The ends were cut back, 2 bases at V and 5 bases at J, with 7 bases in the middle. CDR3 size: 13 residues. The CDR3 here is CASSLGQNNEQFF. The CDR3 coding sequence is TGTGCCAGCAGCTTAGGCCAGAACAATGAGCAGTTCTTC.

The chain recombines TRBV5-1 with TRBJ2-7, with 7 bases aligning to TRBD2. The germline CDR1 and CDR2 sequences are SGHRS and YFSETQ. V shed 3 bases and J 0 bases; nucleotides not matched to a gene: 6. The CDR3 covers 15 residues. CDR3: CASSWGGASSYEQYF. The DNA for the CDR3 is TGCGCCAGCAGCTGGGGGGGTGCGAGCTCCTACGAGCAGTACTTC.

The chain couples TRBV6-1 to TRBJ2-3; D remains unclear. Trimming took off 3 bases at V and 2 bases at J, with 3 bases between the two ends. The CDR3 totals 12 residues. Germline CDR1 reads MNHNS; CDR2 reads SASEGT. The CDR3: CASSEYTDTQYF. The CDR3 nucleotides are TGTGCCAGCAGTGAGTACACAGATACGCAGTATTTT.

This clone was observed once. CDR3 protein: CSVYMGLPMGTEAFF. The CDR3 DNA sequence: TGCAGCGTTTACATGGGCCTCCCCATGGGCACTGAAGCTTTCTTT. The V gene is TRBV29-1, the J gene TRBJ1-1, with no clear D. CDR1 and CDR2 from the germline V gene are SQVTM and ANQGSEA. V dropped 5 bases and J dropped 4 bases, with 20 bases sitting between them. The CDR3 contains 15 residues.

Comment on this clone: Given the absence of the conserved phenylalanine or tryptophan at the CDR3 end, a read error is likely. V is TRBV19 and J is TRBJ1-2; a weak D match, TRBD1 (6 bases). The germline CDR1 and CDR2 sequences are LNHDA and SQIVND (reference sequence). This CDR3 region has 14 residues. Trimming shortened V by 9 bases and J by 4 bases, and 18 bases separated the two germline ends. CDR3: CASLPIRTAYGYTS. The CDR3 region has the DNA TGTGCCAGCCTCCCCATTCGGACAGCCTATGGCTACACCTCC.

The chain employs TRBV5-1 and TRBJ2-3; possible D gene TRBD1, 5 bases. Trimming removed 0 bases from V and 1 base from J, with 9 bases in between. Germline V gene sequence: CDR1 SGHRS, CDR2 YFSETQ. The CDR3 runs to 15 residues. As DNA, the CDR3 is TGCGCCAGCAGCTTGGAAAGACAGCGCACAGATACGCAGTATTTT. This translates into CASSLERQRTDTQYF.

The chain couples TRBV21-1 to TRBJ1-5; TRBD1 is the table's D call, not checked against the DNA. TRBV21-1 is labeled a pseudogene. This CDR3 has 13 residues. As DNA, the CDR3 is TGTGCCAGCAGCCCTGGGGGCCCGTGGCCCCAGCATTTT. It is translated as CASSPGGPWPQHF.

CDR3 coding DNA: TGTGCCAGCTCACCACTTCCGGGACAGGGAAGCTCTGGGGCCAACGTCCTGACTTTC. Translating it yields CASSPLPGQGSSGANVLTF. This sequence joins TRBV18 and TRBJ2-6; 9 positions agree with TRBD1. This CDR3 is 19 amino acids long. Germline CDR1 and CDR2: KGHSH and LQKENI. V shed 1 base and J 0 bases; nucleotides not matched to a gene: 7.

The chain is built from TRBV7-2 and TRBJ1-2, with TRBD1 identical over 8 bases. V trimming: 4 bases; J trimming: 4 bases; junction bases outside the gene matches: 11. The CDR3 consists of 16 residues. CDR1 and CDR2 from the germline V gene are SGHTA and FQGNSA. Written as DNA, the CDR3 is TGTGCCAGCAGCTCAAGACAGGGGAGGGAAACCTATGGCTACACCTTC. Translated: CASSSRQGRETYGYTF.

A note on this clone: The junction shows a germline mismatch at one end, possibly a read error. Different DNA sequences within this sample yield the same CDR3. The genes are TRBV7-9 and TRBJ1-5; tentatively, D is TRBD1 (5 bases). The CDR3 extends over 13 amino acids. The germline V gene has CDR1 SEHNR and CDR2 FQNEAQ (reference sequence). The CDR3 DNA follows: TGTTCCAGCAGCTTACAGGGCAATCAGCCCCAGCATTTT. Amino acids: CSSSLQGNQPQHF.

V and J are TRBV7-4 and TRBJ2-7; weak D call: TRBD2 (6 bases). CDR1 and CDR2 from the germline V gene are SGHVT and SQSDAQ. V was pared by 6 bases and J by 6 bases, with 15 bases between. The CDR3 extends over 13 amino acids. The CDR3: CASRPGAGCEQYF. In nucleotides, the CDR3 is TGTGCCAGCAGACCGGGAGCCGGCTGCGAGCAGTACTTC.

This clone occurred a few times. The CDR3 DNA reads TGTGCCAGCAGTGAAAGGGGAACAGGGTTTTCACCCCTCCACTTT. It yields the protein CASSERGTGFSPLHF. The genes are TRBV2 and TRBJ1-6; weak D call: TRBD1 (6 bases). Per the germline V gene, CDR1 is SNHLY and CDR2 is FYNNEI. The CDR3 extends over 15 amino acids. V lost 2 bases and J 9 bases, leaving 14 bases between the germline ends.

The chain links TRBV5-1 to TRBJ2-6; 9 bases are shared with TRBD1. From germline, CDR1 is SGHRS and CDR2 YFSETQ. The CDR3 totals 15 residues. V lost 4 bases to trimming and J lost 2 bases; unmatched junction nucleotides: 1. The CDR3 spells CASSRTGAGANVLTF. For the CDR3, the DNA is TGCGCCAGCAGCAGGACAGGGGCTGGGGCCAACGTCCTGACTTTC.

The chain links TRBV19 to TRBJ2-7; 7 bases match TRBD1. The trim removed 11 bases at V and 3 bases at J, leaving 13 bases unmatched. The length of the CDR3 is 14 residues. CDR1 is LNHDA and CDR2 is SQIVND in the germline V gene (reference sequence). Here the CDR3 reads CASSKEGADYEQYF. The CDR3 DNA reads as TGTGCCTCCTCTAAAGAGGGGGCGGACTACGAGCAGTACTTC.

The V and J genes are TRBV5-1 and TRBJ2-2, with 8 positions matching TRBD1. With V trimmed by 0 bases and J by 7 bases, 8 bases remained unmatched. Germline values: CDR1 SGHRS, CDR2 YFSETQ. CDR3 length equals 16 residues. The CDR3 DNA sequence: TGCGCCAGCAGCTTGGACACAGGGGGAAGTGGCGGGGAGCTGTTTTTT. The encoded protein is CASSLDTGGSGGELFF.

This chain joins TRBV28 and TRBJ1-5, with 9 bases that match TRBD1. V lost 11 bases and J lost 4; bases outside the gene matches: 9. CDR3 length equals 14 residues. The germline CDR1 and CDR2 sequences are MDHEN and SYDVKM. CDR3 nucleotide sequence: TGTGCCTCTAGAACAGGGGGCAGAAATCAGCCCCAGCATTTT. Its protein product is CASRTGGRNQPQHF.